A single sample gave rise to the 18 T cell receptor beta chains below, sequenced in a study of Graves' ophthalmopathy and Graves' hyperthyroidism. Beta-chain TCR CDR3 regions were amplified from RNA transcripts. Second-round multiplex PCR followed a first-round RT-PCR using HTBI primers. TCRdb recomputed calls from the multiplex PCR reads with MiXCR, one row per CDR3 protein. In the table there are about 390,000 distinct CDR3 sequences, roughly a sixth of which are singletons. Material for sequencing was peripheral blood. The receptors stem from an adult woman with stable Graves' hyperthyroidism.

Ten or more counts support this clonotype. In DNA, the CDR3 is TGTGCCAGCAGCCCGACAGGTAGCTCTGGGGCCAACGTCCTGACTTTC. As protein: CASSPTGSSGANVLTF. The chain is built from TRBV12-3 or TRBV12-4 and TRBJ2-6; D is possibly TRBD1 (6 bases). CDR3 length: 16 residues. The V gene lost 6 bases and the J gene lost 0 bases, with 12 bases spanning the gap.

The table lists this clonotype with many counts. The CDR3 coding sequence is TGCGCCAGCAGCCAAGGAGTTGGAGTATTCTACGAGCAGTACTTC. Its protein is CASSQGVGVFYEQYF. The rearrangement uses TRBV4-3 and TRBJ2-7; no clear D gene. The CDR3 loop spans 15 amino acids. Germline loops: CDR1 LGHNA, CDR2 YSLEER. Trimming removed 1 base from V and 3 bases from J, with 13 bases in between.

This clonotype was seen many times. The rearrangement uses TRBV14 and TRBJ2-2; 12 bases line up with TRBD2. The CDR3 runs 19 residues. Trimming cost V 3 bases and J 3 bases; bases outside gene matches: 11. Per the germline V gene, CDR1 is SGHDN and CDR2 is FVKESK. The CDR3 is CASSHTRLAGVWDTGELFF. The CDR3 nucleotides read TGTGCCAGCAGCCACACGCGACTAGCGGGAGTTTGGGACACCGGGGAGCTGTTTTTT. The whole variable domain, remainder taken from reference TRBV14 and TRBJ2-2, is EAGVTQFPSHSVIEKGQTVTLRCDPISGHDNLYWYRRVMGKEIKFLLHFVKESKQDESGMPNNRFLAERTGGTYSTLKVQPAELEDSGVYFCASSHTRLAGVWDTGELFFGEGSRLTVL.

This clonotype has more than one count but fewer than ten. An end of the junction does not agree with germline; a read error may underlie this. The V gene is TRBV15, the J gene TRBJ2-4; TRBD1 is a possible D gene (6 bases). This CDR3 has 15 residues. Per the germline V gene, CDR1 is LNHNV and CDR2 is YYDKDF (reference sequence). The CDR3 DNA reads as TGTGCCACCAGCAGAGAGGAAAACGGAAGGGACATTAAGTACTTC. Its translation is CATSREENGRDIKYF.

In its sample, this clonotype was seen many times. The V call is TRBV29-1, the J call TRBJ2-7, with a weak D call TRBD1 (6 bases). The germline V and J ends were trimmed by 1 base and 4 bases, with 8 bases remaining between them. Germline loops: CDR1 SQVTM, CDR2 ANQGSEA. The CDR3 spans 12 residues. The CDR3 sequence: CSVEAGTYEQYF. DNA of the CDR3: TGCAGCGTTGAAGCCGGGACATACGAGCAGTACTTC.

This clonotype was counted many times. The V call is TRBV10-3, the J call TRBJ2-2; TRBD2 aligns across 13 bases. J was trimmed by 5 bases and V by 3 bases; bases with no gene match: 3. Per germline, CDR1 ENHRY and CDR2 SYGVKD. This CDR3 has 16 residues. For the CDR3, the DNA is TGTGCCATCAGTGATCCGGGACTAGCGGGAACCGGGGAGCTGTTTTTT. This gives the protein CAISDPGLAGTGELFF.

The table lists this clonotype with many counts. The V and J genes are TRBV12-3 or TRBV12-4 and TRBJ2-7; 14 nucleotides agree with TRBD2. The CDR3 has 17 amino acids. V shed 7 bases and J 1 base; nucleotides not matched to a gene: 9. The DNA of the CDR3 is TGTGCCAGCATGCTTGGGACTAGCGGGAGTCTTTCCTACGAGCAGTACTTC. It translates to CASMLGTSGSLSYEQYF.

This clonotype showed up just a few times. This chain connects TRBV11-2 to TRBJ2-7; TRBD1 matches 8 bases. CDR3 length equals 14 residues. Unmatched junction bases numbered 7, after V lost 6 bases and J lost 3 bases. Germline V CDR1 and CDR2: SGHAT, FQNNGV. Here the CDR3 reads CASSRTGIGYEQYF. For the CDR3, the DNA is TGTGCCAGCAGTCGGACAGGGATAGGCTACGAGCAGTACTTC. The whole variable domain, remainder taken from reference TRBV11-2 and TRBJ2-7, is EAGVAQSPRYKIIEKRQSVAFWCNPISGHATLYWYQQILGQGPKLLIQFQNNGVVDDSQLPKDRFSAERLKGVDSTLKIQPAKLEDSAVYLCASSRTGIGYEQYFGPGTRLTVT.

In DNA form, the CDR3 reads TGTGCCAGCTCACGTAGCAATTCACCCCTCCACTTT. Translating it yields CASSRSNSPLHF. The chain couples TRBV18 to TRBJ1-6, with D uncertain. Germline V gives CDR1 KGHSH, CDR2 LQKENI. The V end was cut by 4 bases, the J end by 7 bases, with 5 bases between. CDR3 length equals 12 residues.

This clonotype was seen many times. The rearrangement uses TRBV28 and TRBJ2-5; D is undetermined. Germline V gene lookup returns CDR1 MDHEN and CDR2 SYDVKM. V shed 5 bases and J shed 7 bases, with 14 bases lying between them. The CDR3 sequence is 13 residues long. The DNA for the CDR3 is TGTGCCAGCAGTCCGGACGGCCCGGGGACCCAGTACTTC. Its protein is CASSPDGPGTQYF.

This clonotype was detected ten times or more. The chain uses TRBV28 and TRBJ1-2; D is unclear. Per germline, CDR1 MDHEN and CDR2 SYDVKM. This CDR3 is built from 16 residues. Trimming left V 8 bases short and J 0 bases short, with 19 bases between. CDR3 sequence (DNA): TGTGCCAGCGGGTTGCCATGGCACAAAGCTAACTATGGCTACACCTTC. This encodes CASGLPWHKANYGYTF.

This clonotype was seen ten or more times. This may arise from a read error, as a much more abundant clone is one base away. V gene TRBV2 combines with J gene TRBJ1-5; D gene uncertain. V gave up 4 bases and J gave up 5 bases, with 12 bases separating them. CDR3 length: 14 amino acids. Per germline, CDR1 SNHLY and CDR2 FYNNEI. CDR3 nucleotide sequence: TGTGCCAGCAGTGGAGCTTTAAGGGATCAGCCCCAGCATTTT. As protein: CASSGALRDQPQHF.

This clonotype was counted ten times or more. J is TRBJ2-5 and V is TRBV6-5; D gene unclear. The CDR3 consists of 15 residues. Trimming took off 0 bases at V and 5 bases at J, with 13 bases between the two ends. Looked up from germline, CDR1 is MNHEY and CDR2 is SVGAGI. The CDR3 loop reads CASSYSGGFPETQYF. The CDR3 DNA reads TGTGCCAGCAGTTACTCGGGCGGCTTCCCGGAGACCCAGTACTTC.

This clonotype was found many times. This sequence joins TRBV28 and TRBJ2-7; possible D gene TRBD2, 6 bases. Germline assignment: CDR1 MDHEN and CDR2 SYDVKM. The V end lost 6 bases, the J end lost 3 bases, and 24 bases lay between the germline ends. The CDR3 contains 17 residues. The CDR3 region is CASSRGGGPGLVYEQYF. The CDR3 nucleotides read TGTGCCAGCAGCCGAGGAGGCGGACCGGGACTGGTCTACGAGCAGTACTTC.

The V and J genes are TRBV12-3 or TRBV12-4 and TRBJ1-2; D is perhaps TRBD1 (5 bases). Between the trimmed V and J ends, which lost 5 bases and 8 bases, there was a span of 15 bases. CDR3 length: 13 residues. As DNA, the CDR3 is TGTGCCAGCAGTCCCACAGGAAAACAAGGCTACACCTTC. It yields the protein CASSPTGKQGYTF.

This clonotype was counted at least ten times. J is TRBJ2-7 and V is TRBV12-3 or TRBV12-4; 7 bases line up with TRBD2. The CDR3 spans 15 residues. Trimming removed 4 bases from V and 0 bases from J; junction bases left unmatched: 6. In nucleotides, the CDR3 is TGTGCCAGCAGTTGGCTAGCGGAATTCTCCTACGAGCAGTACTTC. It encodes CASSWLAEFSYEQYF.

Ten or more counts support this clonotype. J is TRBJ1-3 and V is TRBV24-1; the D gene is possibly TRBD1 (5 bases). Trimming removed 3 bases from V and 0 bases from J, with 11 bases in between. The germline gives CDR1 KGHDR, CDR2 SFDVKD. The CDR3 is made up of 16 amino acids. CDR3 sequence reads: CATSDTGADSGNTIYF. DNA for the CDR3: TGTGCCACCAGTGATACAGGTGCCGACTCTGGAAACACCATATATTTT.

The rearrangement links TRBV10-3 to TRBJ2-2, with 7 bases fitting TRBD2. V shed 4 bases and J 2 bases; nucleotides not matched to a gene: 1. The CDR3 contains 14 residues. The germline gives CDR1 ENHRY, CDR2 SYGVKD. CDR3 DNA sequence: TGTGCCATCAGTGCGGGAGGAAACACCGGGGAGCTGTTTTTT. This translates into CAISAGGNTGELFF.